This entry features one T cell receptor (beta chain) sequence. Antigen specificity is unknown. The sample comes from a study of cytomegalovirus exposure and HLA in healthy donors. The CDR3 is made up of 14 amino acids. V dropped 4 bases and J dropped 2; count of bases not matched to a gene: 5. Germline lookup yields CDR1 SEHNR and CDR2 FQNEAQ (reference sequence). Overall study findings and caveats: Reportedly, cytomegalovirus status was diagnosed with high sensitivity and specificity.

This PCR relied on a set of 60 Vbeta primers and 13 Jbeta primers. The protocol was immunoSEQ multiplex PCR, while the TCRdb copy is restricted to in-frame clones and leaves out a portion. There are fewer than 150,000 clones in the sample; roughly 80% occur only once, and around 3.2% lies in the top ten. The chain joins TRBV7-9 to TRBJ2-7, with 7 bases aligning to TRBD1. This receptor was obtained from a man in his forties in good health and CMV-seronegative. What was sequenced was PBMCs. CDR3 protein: CASSSGTATYEQYF. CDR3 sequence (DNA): TGTGCCAGCAGCTCGGGGACAGCAACCTACGAGCAGTACTTC.